This is a list of T cell receptor beta chains from one sample in a study of cytomegalovirus exposure and HLA in healthy donors. Repertoires were generated with immunoSEQ multiplex PCR, while TCRdb's copy carries only in-frame clones and drops some. This table has about 150,000 clones, approximately 86% appearing once. Sequencing used PBMCs. All receptors come from a man aged 18 to 29 in good health and CMV-seropositive. CDR3s include the opening cysteine and the closing phenylalanine or tryptophan. The order of the fields is J gene, D gene, V gene, CDR3 length, clone size, CDR3 DNA, CDR3 protein. D genes are given only for firm matches. Clone size is shown for a subset of rows, as once, few, many or a class of expanded clone.

J: TRBJ1-2; D: TRBD1; V: TRBV4-3; length: 16; size: .; DNA: TGCGCCAGCAGCCAAGGGGGACAGGGATTTAACTATGGCTACACCTTC; CDR3: CASSQGGQGFNYGYTF
J: TRBJ1-3; D: TRBD1; V: TRBV7-2; length: 19; size: .; DNA: TGTGCCAGCAGCTTATCTGGGACAGGGTCGGCCTACTCTGGAAACACCATATATTTT; CDR3: CASSLSGTGSAYSGNTIYF
J: TRBJ2-1; D: TRBD2; V: TRBV6-4; length: 16; size: .; DNA: TGTGCCAGCAGTGACTCAGGGACTAGCGGGAGAAATGAGCAGTTCTTC; CDR3: CASSDSGTSGRNEQFF
J: TRBJ2-7; D: TRBD2; V: TRBV13; length: 14; size: .; DNA: TGTGCCAGCAGCCTAGCGGGGGGGCGCAACGAGCAGTACTTC; CDR3: CASSLAGGRNEQYF
J: TRBJ1-6; D: TRBD1; V: TRBV14; length: 14; size: .; DNA: TGTGCCAGCAGCCACAGGGGGCTGAATTCACCCCTCCACTTT; CDR3: CASSHRGLNSPLHF
J: TRBJ1-4; D: .; V: TRBV7-9; length: 16; size: .; DNA: TGTGCCAGCAGCTTCCGGGACTTTGGGGGGGCTGAAAAACTGTTTTTT; CDR3: CASSFRDFGGAEKLFF
J: TRBJ1-1; D: TRBD1; V: TRBV11-3; length: 15; size: .; DNA: TGTGCCAGCAGCTTAGGGACAGGGGTTAACACTGAAGCTTTCTTT; CDR3: CASSLGTGVNTEAFF
J: TRBJ1-6; D: TRBD1; V: TRBV7-2; length: 14; size: once; DNA: TGTGCCAGCAGCTACGGACAGGGACCTTCACCCCTCCACTTT; CDR3: CASSYGQGPSPLHF
J: TRBJ1-2; D: .; V: TRBV7-2; length: 14; size: .; DNA: TGTGCCAGCAGCACCGGACAGAGAAACTATGGCTACACCTTC; CDR3: CASSTGQRNYGYTF
J: TRBJ2-5; D: TRBD2; V: TRBV27; length: 15; size: .; DNA: TGTGCCAGCAGTTTGAGGGGACTAGGGGGAGAGACCCAGTACTTC; CDR3: CASSLRGLGGETQYF
J: TRBJ1-5; D: .; V: TRBV6-6; length: 16; size: .; DNA: TGTGCCAGCAGTTACTCGACAGGCAATAGCAATCAGCCCCAGCATTTT; CDR3: CASSYSTGNSNQPQHF
J: TRBJ2-1; D: TRBD2; V: TRBV11-2; length: 17; size: .; DNA: TGTGCCGCGAGCCTCCCTAGCGGGGTAAGCTCCTACAATGAGCAGTTCTTC; CDR3: CAASLPSGVSSYNEQFF
J: TRBJ1-5; D: .; V: TRBV6-6; length: 16; size: .; DNA: TGTGCCAGCAGTTACCCGGGTACGCGTAGCAATCAGCCCCAGCATTTT; CDR3: CASSYPGTRSNQPQHF
J: TRBJ2-2; D: .; V: TRBV6-5; length: 14; size: .; DNA: TGTGCCAGCAGTTACCCAGGCTCCACCGGGGAGCTGTTTTTT; CDR3: CASSYPGSTGELFF
J: TRBJ2-1; D: .; V: TRBV6-6; length: 11; size: many; DNA: TGTGCCAGCAGTTGGGAGTTTGAGCAGTTCTTC; CDR3: CASSWEFEQFF
J: TRBJ2-5; D: TRBD1; V: TRBV11-2; length: 17; size: .; DNA: TGTGCCAGCAGCTTACCCCGGCCGAGGGACAGGGTGAAGACCCAGTACTTC; CDR3: CASSLPRPRDRVKTQYF
J: TRBJ2-7; D: TRBD2; V: TRBV27; length: 18; size: .; DNA: TGTGCCAGCAGTTTAGGGAGCGGGAGGGCATCCGCGTCCTACGAGCAGTACTTC; CDR3: CASSLGSGRASASYEQYF
J: TRBJ2-3; D: .; V: TRBV2; length: 14; size: .; DNA: TGTGCCAGCAGTCACACATCTAGCACAGATACGCAGTATTTT; CDR3: CASSHTSSTDTQYF
J: TRBJ1-1; D: .; V: TRBV5-4; length: 12; size: .; DNA: TGTGCCAGCAGCCAACCCGCCGGGGGAGCTTTCTTT; CDR3: CASSQPAGGAFF
J: TRBJ1-6; D: .; V: TRBV12-5; length: 19; size: .; DNA: TGTGCTAGTGGTTTGGTGAGGACTGCCGCCGGGGTTGGTAATTCACCCCTCCACTTT; CDR3: CASGLVRTAAGVGNSPLHF
J: TRBJ2-1; D: .; V: TRBV9; length: 11; size: .; DNA: TGTGCCAGCAGCGTTAGCAATGAGCAGTTCTTC; CDR3: CASSVSNEQFF
J: TRBJ2-3; D: TRBD2; V: TRBV5-6; length: 16; size: .; DNA: TGTGCCAGCAGCAACCCCGGGACTAGCGGCACAGATACGCAGTATTTT; CDR3: CASSNPGTSGTDTQYF
J: TRBJ2-7; D: .; V: TRBV4-1; length: 15; size: .; DNA: TGCGCCAGCAGCCACCTGGGGGGAAAACCCTACGAGCAGTACTTC; CDR3: CASSHLGGKPYEQYF
J: TRBJ1-4; D: TRBD1; V: TRBV5-1; length: 14; size: .; DNA: TGCGCCAGCAGCGAGGGACAGGGGGTGGGAAAACTGTTTTTT; CDR3: CASSEGQGVGKLFF
J: TRBJ2-5; D: TRBD1; V: TRBV7-2; length: 16; size: .; DNA: TGTGCCAGCAGCTTAGCTGGGACAGGGGTTGGAGAGACCCAGTACTTC; CDR3: CASSLAGTGVGETQYF
J: TRBJ1-1; D: .; V: TRBV6-5; length: 13; size: .; DNA: TGTGCCAGCAGACGAGTACAGAGCACTGAAGCTTTCTTT; CDR3: CASRRVQSTEAFF
J: TRBJ2-7; D: TRBD2; V: TRBV15; length: 16; size: .; DNA: TGTGCCACCAGCAGACCTAGCGGGAGGGCCTTAGGGGAGCAGTACTTC; CDR3: CATSRPSGRALGEQYF
J: TRBJ1-1; D: .; V: TRBV9; length: 18; size: .; DNA: TGTGCCAGCAGCGTAGAGGGGGATCCGGCAGGTAAGAACACTGAAGCTTTCTTT; CDR3: CASSVEGDPAGKNTEAFF
J: TRBJ2-1; D: TRBD1; V: TRBV4-3; length: 13; size: .; DNA: TGCGCCAGCAGCCCCAGGACAGGGAGTGAGCAGTTCTTC; CDR3: CASSPRTGSEQFF
J: TRBJ2-1; D: TRBD2; V: TRBV4-3; length: 14; size: .; DNA: TGCGCCAGCAGCCAAGAAGGACTAGACAATGAGCAGTTCTTC; CDR3: CASSQEGLDNEQFF
J: TRBJ1-1; D: .; V: TRBV6-1; length: 13; size: .; DNA: TGTGCCAGCAGTGAGGTAGGGGCCGGCCGAGCTTTCTTT; CDR3: CASSEVGAGRAFF
J: TRBJ1-1; D: TRBD1; V: TRBV10-3; length: 13; size: .; DNA: TGTGCCATCAGCACCGGGACAGGTATTGAAGCTTTCTTT; CDR3: CAISTGTGIEAFF
J: TRBJ1-1; D: TRBD1; V: TRBV27; length: 16; size: .; DNA: TGTGCCAGCAGTTCCCTACAGGGGGCGGCAAACACTGAAGCTTTCTTT; CDR3: CASSSLQGAANTEAFF
J: TRBJ1-1; D: .; V: TRBV19; length: 15; size: .; DNA: TGTGCCAGTAGTATACCCGCCAGGGAGAACACTGAAGCTTTCTTT; CDR3: CASSIPARENTEAFF
J: TRBJ2-3; D: TRBD2; V: TRBV9; length: 16; size: once; DNA: TGTGCCAGCAGCGTAGCACCGACTAGCGGTACAGATACGCAGTATTTT; CDR3: CASSVAPTSGTDTQYF
J: TRBJ2-2; D: .; V: TRBV27; length: 12; size: .; DNA: TGTGCCAGCAGTTTAGTCTCCGGGGAGCTGTTTTTT; CDR3: CASSLVSGELFF
J: TRBJ1-1; D: TRBD1; V: TRBV9; length: 16; size: .; DNA: TGTGCCAGCAGCGTGGGACAGGCTAATATGAACACTGAAGCTTTCTTT; CDR3: CASSVGQANMNTEAFF
J: TRBJ2-7; D: .; V: TRBV7-7; length: 15; size: .; DNA: TGTGCCAGCAGCTTAGCAAAGGACAGTAGTTACGAGCAGTACTTC; CDR3: CASSLAKDSSYEQYF
J: TRBJ2-5; D: TRBD1; V: TRBV7-6; length: 14; size: .; DNA: TGTGCCAGCAGCCCGGGACAGGCCCAAGAGACCCAGTACTTC; CDR3: CASSPGQAQETQYF